The next 8 T cell receptor beta chains were all read from a single sample in a study of cytomegalovirus exposure and HLA in healthy donors. Primers: 60 Vbeta forward and 13 Jbeta reverse. Sequencing used immunoSEQ multiplex PCR; TCRdb keeps in-frame clones, though not all of them. The repertoire holds some 120,000 clones, with less than 80% as singletons. The specimen was PBMCs. The receptors here all came from a woman aged 30 to 39 in good health and CMV-seronegative.

This chain connects TRBV10-3 to TRBJ1-4; TRBD1 matches 8 bases. The V and J ends lost 9 bases and 5 bases, in that order; junction bases with no gene match: 5. The CDR3 is 13 residues long. CDR1 and CDR2 (germline): ENHRY, SYGVKD. The CDR3 loop is CAIGTGKNEKLFF. Written as DNA, the CDR3 is TGTGCCATTGGGACAGGCAAAAATGAAAAACTGTTTTTT.

Written as DNA, the CDR3 is TGTGCCAGCAGCGTAGGAGGGCGCAATGAGCAGTTCTTC. Its translation is CASSVGGRNEQFF. The chain carries TRBV9 and TRBJ2-1; D may be TRBD2 (5 bases). Germline values: CDR1 SGDLS, CDR2 YYNGEE. CDR3 length: 13 residues. V shed 0 bases and J shed 6 bases, with 7 bases lying between them.

The rearrangement uses TRBV28 and TRBJ2-5, with 10 bases matching TRBD1. After removal of 4 bases from V and 4 bases from J, the junction contained 12 bases not matched to a gene. CDR3 size: 17 residues. The germline gives CDR1 MDHEN, CDR2 SYDVKM. CDR3 in amino acids: CASSYGTGDSQGETQYF. CDR3 sequence (DNA): TGTGCCAGCAGTTACGGGACAGGGGACAGCCAGGGAGAGACCCAGTACTTC.

The table lists this clone with a few counts. The chain combines TRBV6-1 with TRBJ2-1, with D possibly TRBD1 on 6 matching bases. Germline V lookup: CDR1 MNHNS, CDR2 SASEGT. The CDR3 loop spans 14 amino acids. The ends were cut back, 7 bases at V and 4 bases at J, with 14 bases in the middle. Here the CDR3 reads CASMPPQGYNEQFF. CDR3 nucleotide sequence: TGTGCCAGCATGCCGCCACAGGGATACAATGAGCAGTTCTTC.

This chain uses TRBV6-5 with TRBJ2-5, with 7 bases fitting TRBD2. This CDR3 is built from 16 residues. After removal of 0 bases from V and 5 bases from J, the junction contained 9 bases not matched to a gene. Germline V CDR1 and CDR2: MNHEY, SVGAGI. CDR3 DNA sequence: TGTGCCAGCAGTTACTCCCCGGTATATAGCGGGGAGACCCAGTACTTC. It encodes CASSYSPVYSGETQYF.

The V gene is TRBV6-5, the J gene TRBJ2-7; the D is unclear. V was trimmed by 0 bases and J by 3 bases, leaving 12 bases between them. Germline V gene sequence: CDR1 MNHEY, CDR2 SVGAGI. This CDR3 has 15 residues. The CDR3 DNA reads as TGTGCCAGCAGTTACTCGCCAGACGGAGACTACGAGCAGTACTTC. The encoded protein is CASSYSPDGDYEQYF.

The chain joins TRBV30 to TRBJ2-1; TRBD2 matches 11 bases. Germline CDR1 GTSNPN, CDR2 SVGIG (reference sequence). The V and J ends lost 5 bases and 8 bases, in that order; junction bases with no gene match: 8. The CDR3 consists of 14 residues. This chain's CDR3 is CAWDLAGGVDEQFF. CDR3 sequence (DNA): TGTGCCTGGGACCTAGCGGGAGGAGTGGATGAGCAGTTCTTC.

V and J are TRBV6-5 and TRBJ2-1, with TRBD1 as a possible D gene (5 bases). The germline V gene encodes CDR1 MNHEY and CDR2 SVGAGI. CDR3 length: 13 residues. With 5 bases removed from V and 15 bases from J, the gap between germline ends came to 20 bases. The CDR3 here is CASSALSRQSAFF. The DNA for the CDR3 is TGTGCCAGCAGTGCACTAAGTCGACAGTCCGCGTTCTTC.